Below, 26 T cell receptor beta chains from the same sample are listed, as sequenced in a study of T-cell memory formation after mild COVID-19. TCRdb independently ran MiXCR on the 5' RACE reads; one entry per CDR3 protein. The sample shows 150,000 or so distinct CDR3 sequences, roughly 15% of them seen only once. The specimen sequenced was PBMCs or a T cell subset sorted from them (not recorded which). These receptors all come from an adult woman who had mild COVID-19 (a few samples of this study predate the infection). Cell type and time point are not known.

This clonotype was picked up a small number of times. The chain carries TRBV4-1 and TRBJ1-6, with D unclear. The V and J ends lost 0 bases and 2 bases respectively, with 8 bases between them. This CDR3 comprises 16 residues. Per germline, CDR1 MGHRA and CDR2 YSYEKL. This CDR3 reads CASSQDSRAYNSPLHF. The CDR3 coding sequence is TGCGCCAGCAGCCAAGATTCTCGCGCCTATAATTCACCCCTCCACTTT.

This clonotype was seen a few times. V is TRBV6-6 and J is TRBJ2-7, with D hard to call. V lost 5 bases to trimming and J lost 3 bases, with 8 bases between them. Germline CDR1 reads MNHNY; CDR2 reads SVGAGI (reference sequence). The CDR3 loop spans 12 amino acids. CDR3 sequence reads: CASSAENYEQYF. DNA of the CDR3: TGTGCCAGCAGTGCGGAGAACTACGAGCAGTACTTC.

The CDR3 DNA follows: TGTGCCAGCAGCTTAACAGGGGGCGAATATTGGACCCAGTACTTC. Amino acid sequence: CASSLTGGEYWTQYF. J is TRBJ2-5 and V is TRBV7-9, with 9 bases fitting TRBD1. V shed 2 bases, J shed 7 bases, and the junction held 8 bases outside the gene matches. CDR1 SEHNR and CDR2 FQNEAQ come from the germline V gene (reference sequence). The CDR3 sequence is 15 residues long.

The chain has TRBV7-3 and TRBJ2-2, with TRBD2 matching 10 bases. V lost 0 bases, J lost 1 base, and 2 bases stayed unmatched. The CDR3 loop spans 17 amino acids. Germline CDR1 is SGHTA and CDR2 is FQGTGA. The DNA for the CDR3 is TGTGCCAGCAGCTTAACCCGGACTAGCGGGAACACCGGGGAGCTGTTTTTT. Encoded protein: CASSLTRTSGNTGELFF.

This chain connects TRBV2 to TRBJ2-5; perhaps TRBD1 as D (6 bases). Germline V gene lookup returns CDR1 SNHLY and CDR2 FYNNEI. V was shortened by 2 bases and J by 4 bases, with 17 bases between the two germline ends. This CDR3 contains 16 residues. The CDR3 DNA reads TGTGCCAGCAGTGAATGGGCAGGGGAACCGGGAGAGACCCAGTACTTC. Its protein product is CASSEWAGEPGETQYF. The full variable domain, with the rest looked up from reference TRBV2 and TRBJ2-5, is EPEVTQTPSHQVTQMGQEVILRCVPISNHLYFYWYRQILGQKVEFLVSFYNNEISEKSEIFDDQFSVERPDGSNFTLKIRSTKLEDSAMYFCASSEWAGEPGETQYFGPGTRLLVL.

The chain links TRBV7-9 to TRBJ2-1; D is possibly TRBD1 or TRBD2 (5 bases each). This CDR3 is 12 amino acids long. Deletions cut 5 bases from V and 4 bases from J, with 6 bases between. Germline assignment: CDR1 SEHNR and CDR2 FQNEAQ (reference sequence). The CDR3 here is CASSGGYNEQFF. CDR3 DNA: TGTGCCAGCAGCGGGGGTTACAATGAGCAGTTCTTC.

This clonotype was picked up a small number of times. The CDR3 sequence is CSAYGTSFYEQYF. The CDR3, as DNA: TGCAGTGCTTACGGGACATCGTTCTACGAGCAGTACTTC. The V and J genes are TRBV20-1 and TRBJ2-7, with D possibly TRBD1 on 6 matching bases. The CDR3 is 13 amino acids. V lost 5 bases and J 3 bases, leaving 14 bases between the germline ends. From germline, CDR1 is DFQATT and CDR2 SNEGSKA (reference sequence).

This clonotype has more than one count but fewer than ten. The CDR3 DNA is TGTGCCATCAGTGAGGAGAGGTCCTACGAGCAGTACTTC. Its translation: CAISEERSYEQYF. The V call is TRBV10-3, the J call TRBJ2-7, with D uncertain. The V end was cut by 2 bases, the J end by 1 base, with 6 bases between. The CDR3 runs 13 residues. Per the germline V gene, CDR1 is ENHRY and CDR2 is SYGVKD.

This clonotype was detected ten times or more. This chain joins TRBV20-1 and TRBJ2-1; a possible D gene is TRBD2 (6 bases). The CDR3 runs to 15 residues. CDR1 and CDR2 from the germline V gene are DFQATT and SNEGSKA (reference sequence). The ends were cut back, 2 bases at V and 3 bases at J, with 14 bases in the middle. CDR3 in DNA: TGCAGTGCTAGACTCGAGGAGGGTAACTACAATGAGCAGTTCTTC. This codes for CSARLEEGNYNEQFF.

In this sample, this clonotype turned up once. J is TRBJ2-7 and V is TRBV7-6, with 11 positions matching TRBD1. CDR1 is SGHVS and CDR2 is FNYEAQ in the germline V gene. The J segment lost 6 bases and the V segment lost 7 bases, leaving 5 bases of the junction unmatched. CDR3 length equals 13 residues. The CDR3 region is CASKGQGAGEQYF. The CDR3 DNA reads TGTGCCAGCAAAGGACAGGGGGCAGGCGAGCAGTACTTC. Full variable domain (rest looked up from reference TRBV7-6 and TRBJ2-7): GAGVSQSPRYKVTKRGQDVALRCDPISGHVSLYWYRQALGQGPEFLTYFNYEAQQDKSGLPNDRFSAERPEGSISTLTIQRTEQRDSAMYRCASKGQGAGEQYFGPGTRLTVT.

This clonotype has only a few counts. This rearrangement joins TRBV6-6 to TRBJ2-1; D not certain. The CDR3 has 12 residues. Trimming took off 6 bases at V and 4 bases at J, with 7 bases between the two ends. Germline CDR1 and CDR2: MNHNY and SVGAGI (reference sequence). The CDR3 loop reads CASSLLYNEQFF. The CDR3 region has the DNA TGTGCCAGCAGCCTACTATACAATGAGCAGTTCTTC.

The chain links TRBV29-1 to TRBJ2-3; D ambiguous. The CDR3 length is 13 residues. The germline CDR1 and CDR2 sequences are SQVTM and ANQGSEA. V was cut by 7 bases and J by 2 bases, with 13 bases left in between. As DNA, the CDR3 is TGCAGCGGGGTTGGGAAAAACACAGATACGCAGTATTTT. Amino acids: CSGVGKNTDTQYF.

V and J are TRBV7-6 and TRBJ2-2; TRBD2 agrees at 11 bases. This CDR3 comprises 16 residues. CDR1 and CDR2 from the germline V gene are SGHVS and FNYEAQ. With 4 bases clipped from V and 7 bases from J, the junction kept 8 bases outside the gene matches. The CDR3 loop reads CASSSYSGGAGGELFF. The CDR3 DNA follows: TGTGCCAGCAGCTCCTATAGCGGGGGGGCCGGCGGGGAGCTGTTTTTT. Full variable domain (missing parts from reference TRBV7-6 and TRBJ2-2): GAGVSQSPRYKVTKRGQDVALRCDPISGHVSLYWYRQALGQGPEFLTYFNYEAQQDKSGLPNDRFSAERPEGSISTLTIQRTEQRDSAMYRCASSSYSGGAGGELFFGEGSRLTVL.

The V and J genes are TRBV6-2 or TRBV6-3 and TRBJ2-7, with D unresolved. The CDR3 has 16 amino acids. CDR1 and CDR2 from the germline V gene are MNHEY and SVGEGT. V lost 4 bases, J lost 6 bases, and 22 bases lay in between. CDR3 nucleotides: TGTGCCAGCAGTTCCAACGGAGTCGGCGGCAACTTCGAGCAGTACTTC. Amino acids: CASSSNGVGGNFEQYF.

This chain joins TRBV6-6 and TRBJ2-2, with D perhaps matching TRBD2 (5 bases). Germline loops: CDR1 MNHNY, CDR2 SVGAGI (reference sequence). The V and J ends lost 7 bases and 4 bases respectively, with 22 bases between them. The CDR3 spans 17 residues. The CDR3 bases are TGTGCCAGCACCGTGACTCCTCCGGGGTCCTTCACCGGGGAGCTGTTTTTT. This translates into CASTVTPPGSFTGELFF.

For the CDR3, the DNA is TGTGCCAGCAGTTCCTGGACAGGGGATGAGCAGTTCTTC. As protein: CASSSWTGDEQFF. The chain joins TRBV6-5 to TRBJ2-1; 9 bases are shared with TRBD1. The CDR3 loop spans 13 amino acids. CDR1 and CDR2 from the germline V gene are MNHEY and SVGAGI. Losses at the gene ends were 4 bases for V and 8 bases for J; bases not matched to a gene: 3.

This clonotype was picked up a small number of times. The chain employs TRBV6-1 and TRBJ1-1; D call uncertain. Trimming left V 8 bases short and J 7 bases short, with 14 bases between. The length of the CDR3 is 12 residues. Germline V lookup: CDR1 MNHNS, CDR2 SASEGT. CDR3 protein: CASQRVGNEAFF. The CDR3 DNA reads TGTGCCAGCCAACGGGTGGGGAATGAAGCTTTCTTT.

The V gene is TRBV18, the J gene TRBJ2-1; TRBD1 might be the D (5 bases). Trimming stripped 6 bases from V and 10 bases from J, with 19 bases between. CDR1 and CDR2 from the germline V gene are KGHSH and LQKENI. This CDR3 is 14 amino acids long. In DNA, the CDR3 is TGTGCCAGCTCGGTCCGGTCGGATAGGGGAGAGCAGTTCTTC. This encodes CASSVRSDRGEQFF.

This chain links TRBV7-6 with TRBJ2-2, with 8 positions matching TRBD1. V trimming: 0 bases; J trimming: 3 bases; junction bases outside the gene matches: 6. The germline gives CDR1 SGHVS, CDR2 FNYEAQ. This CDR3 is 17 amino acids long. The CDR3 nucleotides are TGTGCCAGCAGCTTAGCGCAGGGGGCGAGGGACACCGGGGAGCTGTTTTTT. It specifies CASSLAQGARDTGELFF.

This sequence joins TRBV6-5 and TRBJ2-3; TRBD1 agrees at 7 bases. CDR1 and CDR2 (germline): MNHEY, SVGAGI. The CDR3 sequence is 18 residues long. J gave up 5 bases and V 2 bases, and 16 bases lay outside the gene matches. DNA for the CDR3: TGTGCCAGCAGTTACCAATCACAGGGGTTTGGGGTAGGAGATACGCAGTATTTT. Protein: CASSYQSQGFGVGDTQYF.

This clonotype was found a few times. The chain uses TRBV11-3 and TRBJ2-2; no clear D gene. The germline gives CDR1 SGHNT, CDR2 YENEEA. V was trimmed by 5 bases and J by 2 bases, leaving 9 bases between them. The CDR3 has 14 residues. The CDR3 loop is CASSKDHNTGELFF. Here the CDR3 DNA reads TGTGCCAGCAGCAAAGACCATAACACCGGGGAGCTGTTTTTT.

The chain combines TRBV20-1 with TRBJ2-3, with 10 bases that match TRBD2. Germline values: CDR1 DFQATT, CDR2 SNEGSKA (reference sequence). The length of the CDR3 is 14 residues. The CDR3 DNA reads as TGCAGCGGACTAGCGGCGGATTACACAGATACGCAGTATTTT. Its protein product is CSGLAADYTDTQYF.

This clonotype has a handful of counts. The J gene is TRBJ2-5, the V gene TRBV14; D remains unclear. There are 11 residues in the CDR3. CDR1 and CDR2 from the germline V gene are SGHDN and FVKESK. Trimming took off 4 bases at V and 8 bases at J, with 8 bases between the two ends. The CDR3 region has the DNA TGTGCCAGCAGCCGAAGTGACACCCAGTACTTC. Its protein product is CASSRSDTQYF.

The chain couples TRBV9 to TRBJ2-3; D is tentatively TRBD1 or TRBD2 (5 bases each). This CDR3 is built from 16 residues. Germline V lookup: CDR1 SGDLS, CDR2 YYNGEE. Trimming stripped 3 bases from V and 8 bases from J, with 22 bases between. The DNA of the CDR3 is TGTGCCAGCAGCGCCGAGGGGTGGCCGAGGGTTGGTACGCAGTATTTT. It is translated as CASSAEGWPRVGTQYF.

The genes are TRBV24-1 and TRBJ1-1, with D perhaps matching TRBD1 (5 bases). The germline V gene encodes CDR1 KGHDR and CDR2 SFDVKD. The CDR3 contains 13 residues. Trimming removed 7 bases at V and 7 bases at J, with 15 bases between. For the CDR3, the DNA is TGTGCCACCAGGGGGGTACACCAGAATGAAGCTTTCTTT. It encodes CATRGVHQNEAFF.

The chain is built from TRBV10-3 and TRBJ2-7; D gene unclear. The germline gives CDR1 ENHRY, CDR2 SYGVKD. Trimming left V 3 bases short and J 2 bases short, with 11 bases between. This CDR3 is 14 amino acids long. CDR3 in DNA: TGTGCCATCAGTGATAGTGGTAGAACCTACGAGCAGTACTTC. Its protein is CAISDSGRTYEQYF.